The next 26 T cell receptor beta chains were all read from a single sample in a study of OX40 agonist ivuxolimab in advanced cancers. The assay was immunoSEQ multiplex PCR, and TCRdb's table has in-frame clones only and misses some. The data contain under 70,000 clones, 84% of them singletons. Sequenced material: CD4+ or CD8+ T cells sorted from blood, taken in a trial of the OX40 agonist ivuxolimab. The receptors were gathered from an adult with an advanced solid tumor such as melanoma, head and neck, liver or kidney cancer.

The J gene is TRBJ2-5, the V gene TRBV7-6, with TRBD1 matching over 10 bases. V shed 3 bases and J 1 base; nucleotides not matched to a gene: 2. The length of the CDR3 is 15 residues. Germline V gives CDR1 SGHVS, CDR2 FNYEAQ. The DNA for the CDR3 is TGTGCCAGCAGCTTTCGACAGGGGGCCCAAGAGACCCAGTACTTC. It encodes CASSFRQGAQETQYF.

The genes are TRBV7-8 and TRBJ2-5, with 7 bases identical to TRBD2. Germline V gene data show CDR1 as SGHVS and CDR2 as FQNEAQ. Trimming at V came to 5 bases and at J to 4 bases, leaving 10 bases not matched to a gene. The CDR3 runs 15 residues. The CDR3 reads CASSPVPGLPETQYF. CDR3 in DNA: TGTGCCAGCAGCCCCGTCCCGGGACTACCAGAGACCCAGTACTTC. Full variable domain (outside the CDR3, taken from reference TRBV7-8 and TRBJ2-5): GAGVSQSPRYKVAKRGQDVALRCDPISGHVSLFWYQQALGQGPEFLTYFQNEAQLDKSGLPSDRFFAERPEGSVSTLKIQRTQQEDSAVYLCASSPVPGLPETQYFGPGTRLLVL.

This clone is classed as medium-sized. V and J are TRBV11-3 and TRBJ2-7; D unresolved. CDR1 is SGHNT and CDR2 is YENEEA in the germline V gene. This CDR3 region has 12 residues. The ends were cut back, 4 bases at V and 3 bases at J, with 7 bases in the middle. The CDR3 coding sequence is TGTGCCAGCAGCTCCGTGGGCTACGAGCAGTACTTC. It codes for CASSSVGYEQYF.

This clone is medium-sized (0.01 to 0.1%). The CDR3 is CASSVGGGEYGYTF. The CDR3 DNA reads TGTGCCAGCAGCGTAGGAGGGGGCGAATATGGCTACACCTTC. J is TRBJ1-2 and V is TRBV9, with 7 bases identical to TRBD1. Per germline, CDR1 SGDLS and CDR2 YYNGEE. V trimming: 0 bases; J trimming: 5 bases; junction bases outside the gene matches: 4. This CDR3 spans 14 amino acids.

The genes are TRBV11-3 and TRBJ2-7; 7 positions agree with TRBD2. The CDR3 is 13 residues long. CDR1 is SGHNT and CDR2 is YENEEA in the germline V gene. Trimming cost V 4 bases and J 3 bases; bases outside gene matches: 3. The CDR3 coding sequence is TGTGCCAGCAGCTCCGGGACTAACTACGAGCAGTACTTC. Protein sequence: CASSSGTNYEQYF.

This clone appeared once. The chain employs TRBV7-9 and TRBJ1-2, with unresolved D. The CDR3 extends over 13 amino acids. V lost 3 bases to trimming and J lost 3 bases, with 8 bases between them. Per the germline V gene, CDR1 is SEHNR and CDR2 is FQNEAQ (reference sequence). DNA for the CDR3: TGTGCCAGCAGCTTCGAGGGTGACTATGGCTACACCTTC. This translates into CASSFEGDYGYTF.

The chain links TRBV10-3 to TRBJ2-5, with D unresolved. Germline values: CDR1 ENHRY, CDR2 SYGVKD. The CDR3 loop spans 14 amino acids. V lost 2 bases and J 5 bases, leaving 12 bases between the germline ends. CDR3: CAISETSFGETQYF. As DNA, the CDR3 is TGTGCCATCAGTGAGACGAGTTTTGGTGAGACCCAGTACTTC.

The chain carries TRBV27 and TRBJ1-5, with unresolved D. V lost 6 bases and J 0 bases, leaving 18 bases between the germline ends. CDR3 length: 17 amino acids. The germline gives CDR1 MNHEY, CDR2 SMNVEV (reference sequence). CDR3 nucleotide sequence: TGTGCCAGCAGGCGGAAGGGAGGTAGTGATAGCAATCAGCCCCAGCATTTT. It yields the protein CASRRKGGSDSNQPQHF.

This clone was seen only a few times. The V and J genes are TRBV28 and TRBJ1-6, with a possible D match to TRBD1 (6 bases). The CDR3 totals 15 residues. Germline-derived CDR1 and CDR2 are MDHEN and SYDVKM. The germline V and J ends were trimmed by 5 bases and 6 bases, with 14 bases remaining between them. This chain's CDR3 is CASSPEDRPNSPLHF. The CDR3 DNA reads TGTGCCAGCAGTCCGGAGGACAGACCTAATTCACCCCTCCACTTT. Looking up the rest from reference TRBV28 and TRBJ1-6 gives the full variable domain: DVKVTQSSRYLVKRTGEKVFLECVQDMDHENMFWYRQDPGLGLRLIYFSYDVKMKEKGDIPEGYSVSREKKERFSLILESASTNQTSMYLCASSPEDRPNSPLHFGNGTRLTVT.

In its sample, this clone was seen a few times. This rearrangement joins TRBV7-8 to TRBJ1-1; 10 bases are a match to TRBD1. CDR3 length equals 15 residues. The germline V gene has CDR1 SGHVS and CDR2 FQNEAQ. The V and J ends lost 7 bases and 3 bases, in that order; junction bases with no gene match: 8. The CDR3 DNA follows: TGTGCCAGCACCGGGGGGGACAGGGGCGACACTGAAGCTTTCTTT. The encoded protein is CASTGGDRGDTEAFF.

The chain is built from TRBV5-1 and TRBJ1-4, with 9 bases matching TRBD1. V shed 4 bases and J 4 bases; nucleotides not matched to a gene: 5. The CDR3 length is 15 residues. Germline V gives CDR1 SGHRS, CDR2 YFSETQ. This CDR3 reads CASSRDRGDNEKLFF. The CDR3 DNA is TGCGCCAGCAGCAGAGACAGGGGGGATAATGAAAAACTGTTTTTT. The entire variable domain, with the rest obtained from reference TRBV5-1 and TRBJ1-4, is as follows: KAGVTQTPRYLIKTRGQQVTLSCSPISGHRSVSWYQQTPGQGLQFLFEYFSETQRNKGNFPGRFSGRQFSNSRSEMNVSTLELGDSALYLCASSRDRGDNEKLFFGSGTQLSVL.

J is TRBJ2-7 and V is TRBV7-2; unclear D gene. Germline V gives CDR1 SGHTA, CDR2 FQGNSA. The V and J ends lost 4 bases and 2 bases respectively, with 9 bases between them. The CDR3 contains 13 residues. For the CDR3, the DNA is TGTGCCAGCAGCTCCCGTAAGGCCTACGAGCAGTACTTC. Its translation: CASSSRKAYEQYF. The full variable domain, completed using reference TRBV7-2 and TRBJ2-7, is GAGVSQSPSNKVTEKGKDVELRCDPISGHTALYWYRQSLGQGLEFLIYFQGNSAPDKSGLPSDRFSAERTGGSVSTLTIQRTQQEDSAVYLCASSSRKAYEQYFGPGTRLTVT.

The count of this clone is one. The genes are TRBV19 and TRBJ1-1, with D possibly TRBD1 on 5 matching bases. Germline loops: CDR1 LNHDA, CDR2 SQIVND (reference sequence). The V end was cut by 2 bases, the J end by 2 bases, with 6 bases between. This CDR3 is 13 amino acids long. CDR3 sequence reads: CASSIRGNTEAFF. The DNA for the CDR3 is TGTGCCAGTAGTATAAGGGGTAACACTGAAGCTTTCTTT.

The CDR3 is CAISETGDTQYF. The CDR3 DNA sequence: TGTGCCATCAGTGAGACTGGAGATACGCAGTATTTT. The chain employs TRBV10-3 and TRBJ2-3; D not resolved. Germline-derived CDR1 and CDR2 are ENHRY and SYGVKD. The CDR3 extends over 12 amino acids. V was cut by 2 bases and J by 5 bases, with 5 bases left in between.

The CDR3 bases are TGTGCCAGCCGATCTCGGGCTTCACCCCTCCACTTT. Encoded protein: CASRSRASPLHF. The V and J genes are TRBV6-5 and TRBJ1-6; D gene unclear. From germline, CDR1 is MNHEY and CDR2 SVGAGI. V was shortened by 8 bases and J by 9 bases, with 11 bases between the two germline ends. The CDR3 sequence is 12 residues long.

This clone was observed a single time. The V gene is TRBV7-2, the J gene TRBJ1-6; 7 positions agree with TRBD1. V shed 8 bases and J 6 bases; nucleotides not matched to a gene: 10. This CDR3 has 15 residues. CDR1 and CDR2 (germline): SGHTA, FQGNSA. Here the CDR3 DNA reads TGTGCCAGCCACTATGGAGGGGGCTCTAATTCACCCCTCCACTTT. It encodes CASHYGGGSNSPLHF.

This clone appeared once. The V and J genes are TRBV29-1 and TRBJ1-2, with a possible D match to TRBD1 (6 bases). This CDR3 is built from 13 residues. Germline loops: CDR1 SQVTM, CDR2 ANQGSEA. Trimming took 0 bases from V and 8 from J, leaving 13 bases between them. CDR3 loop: CSVEEGGGWGYTF. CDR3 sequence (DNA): TGCAGCGTTGAAGAAGGGGGGGGCTGGGGCTACACCTTC. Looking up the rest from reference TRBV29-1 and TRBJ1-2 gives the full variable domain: SAVISQKPSRDICQRGTSLTIQCQVDSQVTMMFWYRQQPGQSLTLIATANQGSEATYESGFVIDKFPISRPNLTFSTLTVSNMSPEDSSIYLCSVEEGGGWGYTFGSGTRLTVV.

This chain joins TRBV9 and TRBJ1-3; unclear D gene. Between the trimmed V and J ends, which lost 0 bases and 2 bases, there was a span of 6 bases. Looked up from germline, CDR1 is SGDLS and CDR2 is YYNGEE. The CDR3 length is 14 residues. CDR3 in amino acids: CASSVGSTGNTIYF. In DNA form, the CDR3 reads TGTGCCAGCAGCGTAGGCAGTACTGGAAACACCATATATTTT.

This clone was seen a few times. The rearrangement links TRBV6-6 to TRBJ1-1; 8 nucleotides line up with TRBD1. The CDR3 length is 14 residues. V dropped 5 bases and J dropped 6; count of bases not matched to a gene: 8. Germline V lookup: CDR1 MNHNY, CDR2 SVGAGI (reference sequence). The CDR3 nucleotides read TGTGCCAGCAGTCACGGACAGGGTCTCGCTGAAGCTTTCTTT. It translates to CASSHGQGLAEAFF.

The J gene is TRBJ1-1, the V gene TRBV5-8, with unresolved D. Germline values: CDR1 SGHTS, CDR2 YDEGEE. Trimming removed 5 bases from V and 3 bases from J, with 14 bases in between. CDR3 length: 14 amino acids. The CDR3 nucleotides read TGTGCCAGCAGGTTAAGGCATATGGACACTGAAGCTTTCTTT. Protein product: CASRLRHMDTEAFF.

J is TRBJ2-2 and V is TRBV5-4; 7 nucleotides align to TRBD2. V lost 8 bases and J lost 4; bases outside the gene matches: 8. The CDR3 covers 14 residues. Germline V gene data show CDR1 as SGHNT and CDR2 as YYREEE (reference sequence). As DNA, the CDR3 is TGTGCCAGTGGGGAGGGGCGCAGCACCGGGGAGCTGTTTTTT. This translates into CASGEGRSTGELFF.

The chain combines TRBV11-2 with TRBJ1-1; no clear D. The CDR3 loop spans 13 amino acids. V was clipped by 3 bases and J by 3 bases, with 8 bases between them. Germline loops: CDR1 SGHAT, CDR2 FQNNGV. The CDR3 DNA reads TGTGCCAGCAGCTTGAGGGATGACACTGAAGCTTTCTTT. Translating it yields CASSLRDDTEAFF.

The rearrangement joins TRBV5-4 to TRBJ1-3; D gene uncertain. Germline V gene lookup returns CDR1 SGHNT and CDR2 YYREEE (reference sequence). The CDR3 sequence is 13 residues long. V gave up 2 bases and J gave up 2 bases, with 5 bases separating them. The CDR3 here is CASSLTTGNTIYF. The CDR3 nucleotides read TGTGCCAGCAGCTTAACTACTGGAAACACCATATATTTT. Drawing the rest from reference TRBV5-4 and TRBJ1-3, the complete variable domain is ETGVTQSPTHLIKTRGQQVTLRCSSQSGHNTVSWYQQALGQGPQFIFQYYREEENGRGNFPPRFSGLQFPNYSSELNVNALELDDSALYLCASSLTTGNTIYFGEGSWLTVV.

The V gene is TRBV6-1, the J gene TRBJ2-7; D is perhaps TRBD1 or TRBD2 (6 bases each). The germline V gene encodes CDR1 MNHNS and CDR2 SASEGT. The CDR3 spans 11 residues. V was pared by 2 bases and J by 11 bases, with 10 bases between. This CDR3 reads CASSEFGGEYF. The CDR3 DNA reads TGTGCCAGCAGTGAATTCGGGGGCGAGTACTTC.

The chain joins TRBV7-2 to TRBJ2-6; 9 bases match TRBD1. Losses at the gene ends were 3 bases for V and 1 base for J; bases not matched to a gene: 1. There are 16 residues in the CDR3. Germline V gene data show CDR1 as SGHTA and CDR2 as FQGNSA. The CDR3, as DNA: TGTGCCAGCAGCTTGGGACAGGGTTCTGGGGCCAACGTCCTGACTTTC. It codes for CASSLGQGSGANVLTF.

Written as DNA, the CDR3 is TGCGCCAGCAGCAGGGACTCCGGAGGAGGGGCCTACGAGCAGTACTTC. Translation: CASSRDSGGGAYEQYF. The V gene is TRBV5-1, the J gene TRBJ2-7; D is possibly TRBD2 (6 bases). The length of the CDR3 is 16 residues. Trimming removed 4 bases from V and 2 bases from J, with 19 bases in between. Germline CDR1 and CDR2: SGHRS and YFSETQ.